This TCR beta chain is from a study of T cells in Graves' hyperthyroidism and ophthalmopathy. Germline-derived CDR1 and CDR2 are MDHEN and SYDVKM. The CDR3 is 15 amino acids. Trimming stripped 5 bases from V and 3 bases from J, with 17 bases between. It was RNA transcripts that yielded the amplified TCR beta CDR3 regions. HTBI primers drove first-round RT-PCR of the TCR CDR3. TCRdb called the multiplex PCR reads again in MiXCR, with one record for every CDR3 protein. The data show approximately 300,000 distinct CDR3 sequences, about 19% seen once. The rearrangement links TRBV28 to TRBJ2-7; either TRBD1 or TRBD2 may fit D (5 bases each). This sequence originates from a man in his fifties or sixties with Graves' ophthalmopathy. The specimen sequenced was blood. In nucleotides, the CDR3 is TGTGCCAGCAGTACTCCTACGGGACGGAACTACGAGCAGTACTTC. It translates to CASSTPTGRNYEQYF.